What follows are 27 T cell receptor beta chains derived from one specimen sequenced in a study of T-cell reconstitution after alpha-beta-depleted transplantation in children. Unique molecular identifiers were used in preparing the TCRbeta library. TCRdb called the PCR reads again in MiXCR, with one record for every CDR3 protein. The sample lists about 240,000 distinct CDR3 sequences, roughly a quarter seen once, with 2.6% in the top ten. The input for sequencing was PBMCs, taken before TCRalphabeta/CD19-depleted stem cell transplant. These receptors were collected from a girl aged 2 to 9 with Fanconi anemia, due to receive a stem cell transplant.

The V gene is TRBV7-9, the J gene TRBJ2-3, with TRBD2 identical over 9 bases. Trimming cost V 6 bases and J 6 bases; bases outside gene matches: 16. CDR1 is SEHNR, CDR2 FQNEAQ, per germline (reference sequence). The CDR3 runs to 17 residues. The chain's CDR3 is CASRPLWRGGLADTQYF. CDR3 bases: TGTGCCAGCAGGCCTCTTTGGCGGGGGGGCCTTGCCGATACGCAGTATTTT.

This clonotype was observed a handful of times. The J gene is TRBJ2-7, the V gene TRBV20-1; D may be TRBD2 (6 bases). Deletions cut 8 bases from V and 4 bases from J, with 12 bases between. Germline V gene data show CDR1 as DFQATT and CDR2 as SNEGSKA (reference sequence). The CDR3 loop spans 11 amino acids. In nucleotides, the CDR3 is TGCAGTAGTACCGGGAGTTACGAGCAGTACTTC. Encoded protein: CSSTGSYEQYF.

This clonotype was detected only a few times. The gene calls are TRBV7-2 and TRBJ1-2; maybe TRBD1 (5 bases). Deletions cut 1 base from V and 6 bases from J, with 9 bases between. CDR3 size: 13 residues. Germline V lookup: CDR1 SGHTA, CDR2 FQGNSA. CDR3 sequence: CASSLVGADGYTF. The CDR3 nucleotides read TGTGCCAGCAGCTTAGTCGGGGCCGATGGCTACACCTTC.

This clonotype has ten or more counts. This chain joins TRBV29-1 and TRBJ1-1, with D possibly matching TRBD1 (6 bases). Per the germline V gene, CDR1 is SQVTM and CDR2 is ANQGSEA. V was trimmed by 6 bases and J by 6 bases, leaving 11 bases between them. The CDR3 runs to 11 residues. CDR3 sequence (DNA): TGCAGCGTCAGCAGGGGCGCTGAAGCTTTCTTT. As protein: CSVSRGAEAFF.

The chain uses TRBV7-8 and TRBJ1-1; a possible D gene is TRBD1 (6 bases). The V end lost 2 bases, the J end lost 1 base, and 26 bases lay between the germline ends. This CDR3 spans 20 amino acids. In germline, CDR1 is SGHVS, CDR2 FQNEAQ. As DNA, the CDR3 is TGTGCCAGCAGCTTATTCACAGTGGGATTACTGGGACATAAGAACACTGAAGCTTTCTTT. Translation gives CASSLFTVGLLGHKNTEAFF.

The gene calls are TRBV20-1 and TRBJ2-3; TRBD2 might be the D (6 bases). Germline V gene lookup returns CDR1 DFQATT and CDR2 SNEGSKA (reference sequence). The CDR3 is 15 residues long. Between the trimmed V and J ends, which lost 0 bases and 4 bases, there was a span of 14 bases. The CDR3 sequence is CSARDQIWGADTQYF. CDR3 DNA sequence: TGCAGTGCTAGAGACCAGATCTGGGGGGCAGATACGCAGTATTTT.

This clonotype was counted a few times. The rearrangement joins TRBV28 to TRBJ2-3; D possibly corresponds to TRBD2 (6 bases). Germline V gene lookup returns CDR1 MDHEN and CDR2 SYDVKM. V dropped 7 bases and J dropped 1 base, with 12 bases sitting between them. The CDR3 is made up of 14 amino acids. This chain's CDR3 is CASTISGGTDTQYF. The CDR3 coding sequence is TGTGCCAGCACCATTAGCGGAGGCACAGATACGCAGTATTTT.

The chain recombines TRBV20-1 with TRBJ1-4, with D possibly matching TRBD1 (5 bases). The V gene's germline CDR1 is DFQATT and CDR2 SNEGSKA (reference sequence). Trimming shortened V by 3 bases and J by 6 bases, and 11 bases separated the two germline ends. This CDR3 has 13 amino acids. The CDR3 reads CSASWGEDEKLFF. The CDR3 coding sequence is TGCAGTGCTAGCTGGGGGGAGGATGAAAAACTGTTTTTT.

The table lists this clonotype with many counts. The chain uses TRBV4-2 and TRBJ2-5, with D tentatively TRBD2 (5 bases). V was shortened by 0 bases and J by 5 bases, with 10 bases between the two germline ends. The germline V gene has CDR1 LGHNA and CDR2 YNFKEQ. The CDR3 extends over 14 amino acids. This chain's CDR3 is CASSQDSRGETQYF. The CDR3 nucleotides read TGTGCCAGCAGCCAAGATTCCAGAGGGGAGACCCAGTACTTC.

In its sample, this clonotype was seen a few times. This may stem from a read error, because a much larger clone lies one nucleotide away. V usage is TRBV11-2 and J usage is TRBJ2-7; D is ambiguous. Trimming removed 0 bases at V and 4 bases at J, with 4 bases between. Per the germline V gene, CDR1 is SGHAT and CDR2 is FQNNGV. This CDR3 is built from 12 residues. The chain's CDR3 is CASSLDWYEQYF. DNA for the CDR3: TGTGCCAGCAGCTTAGATTGGTACGAGCAGTACTTC.

This sequence joins TRBV20-1 and TRBJ2-7, with 8 bases identical to TRBD2. CDR1 and CDR2 from the germline V gene are DFQATT and SNEGSKA (reference sequence). The junction had 11 bases not matched to a gene; V was cut back by 4 bases and J by 3 bases. The CDR3 length is 15 residues. The CDR3 nucleotides read TGCAGTGCTAAGTCCAGCGGGGCGGGAGGCTACGAGCAGTACTTC. Translation: CSAKSSGAGGYEQYF.

This clonotype came up many times. The chain combines TRBV29-1 with TRBJ2-2; maybe TRBD2 (6 bases). V was shortened by 4 bases and J by 1 base, with 16 bases between the two germline ends. Germline values: CDR1 SQVTM, CDR2 ANQGSEA. The CDR3 spans 16 residues. The CDR3 spells CSVVPEGRLNTGELFF. The CDR3 DNA reads TGCAGCGTTGTCCCGGAAGGGAGGCTGAACACCGGGGAGCTGTTTTTT.

The V gene is TRBV29-1, the J gene TRBJ2-5; 8 nucleotides line up with TRBD2. Per the germline V gene, CDR1 is SQVTM and CDR2 is ANQGSEA. The CDR3 extends over 14 amino acids. The V and J ends lost 7 bases and 2 bases, in that order; junction bases with no gene match: 9. As DNA, the CDR3 is TGCAGCGCCGCCGGGACTAGGGTTCAAGAGACCCAGTACTTC. It yields the protein CSAAGTRVQETQYF.

This chain uses TRBV20-1 with TRBJ1-5; D is ambiguous. With 0 bases removed from V and 2 bases from J, the gap between germline ends came to 8 bases. The CDR3 has 14 amino acids. Germline loops: CDR1 DFQATT, CDR2 SNEGSKA (reference sequence). CDR3 amino acids: CSARDLLGNQPQHF. For the CDR3, the DNA is TGCAGTGCTAGAGATTTGTTGGGCAATCAGCCCCAGCATTTT.

The V and J genes are TRBV7-2 and TRBJ2-1; 8 bases fit TRBD2. Germline values: CDR1 SGHTA, CDR2 FQGNSA. Trimming removed 1 base from V and 0 bases from J; junction bases left unmatched: 5. This CDR3 has 17 amino acids. CDR3 bases: TGTGCCAGCAGCTTAGGGCGGGGGGACCCCTCCTACAATGAGCAGTTCTTC. As protein: CASSLGRGDPSYNEQFF.

This clonotype has more than one count but fewer than ten. The chain uses TRBV7-2 and TRBJ2-1, with TRBD2 matching over 16 bases. V shed 0 bases and J 3 bases; nucleotides not matched to a gene: 11. This CDR3 region has 21 residues. The germline V gene encodes CDR1 SGHTA and CDR2 FQGNSA. The CDR3 is CASSLADTGTSGRAVYNEQFF. CDR3 nucleotide sequence: TGTGCCAGCAGCTTAGCCGATACCGGGACTAGCGGGAGGGCCGTCTACAATGAGCAGTTCTTC.

This clonotype was observed many times. The rearrangement links TRBV29-1 to TRBJ1-2; D possibly corresponds to TRBD1 (6 bases). V was cut by 6 bases and J by 8 bases, with 19 bases left in between. Germline assignment: CDR1 SQVTM and CDR2 ANQGSEA. The CDR3 consists of 13 residues. The CDR3 loop is CSVATGRWEGYTF. The CDR3 DNA reads TGCAGCGTGGCTACAGGGAGGTGGGAAGGCTACACCTTC.

In its sample, this clonotype was seen many times. The rearrangement uses TRBV12-3 or TRBV12-4 and TRBJ2-7; D is possibly TRBD1 or TRBD2 (7 bases each). The CDR3 sequence is 13 residues long. V shed 8 bases and J shed 4 bases, with 15 bases lying between them. The CDR3 is CASGRGGPYEQYF. The CDR3 DNA follows: TGTGCCAGCGGCAGGGGGGGGCCATACGAGCAGTACTTC.

This clonotype appeared a few times. The chain combines TRBV25-1 with TRBJ1-1; TRBD1 might be the D (5 bases). Trimming took 4 bases from V and 0 from J, leaving 12 bases between them. CDR1 is MGHDK and CDR2 is SYGVNS in the germline V gene. There are 15 residues in the CDR3. The CDR3 region is CASSASGRMNTEAFF. CDR3 sequence (DNA): TGTGCCAGCAGTGCCTCGGGACGGATGAACACTGAAGCTTTCTTT. Variable domain in full (rest from reference TRBV25-1 and TRBJ1-1): EADIYQTPRYLVIGTGKKITLECSQTMGHDKMYWYQQDPGMELHLIHYSYGVNSTEKGDLSSESTVSRIRTEHFPLTLESARPSHTSQYLCASSASGRMNTEAFFGQGTRLTVV.

The rearrangement joins TRBV7-3 to TRBJ2-5, with 9 bases matching TRBD1. After removal of 5 bases from V and 5 bases from J, the junction contained 6 bases not matched to a gene. CDR1 is SGHTA and CDR2 is FQGTGA in the germline V gene. This CDR3 region has 14 residues. The CDR3 spells CASSPTGQGETQYF. In DNA form, the CDR3 reads TGTGCCAGCAGCCCTACCGGACAGGGGGAGACCCAGTACTTC. The entire variable domain, with the rest obtained from reference TRBV7-3 and TRBJ2-5, is as follows: GAGVSQTPSNKVTEKGKYVELRCDPISGHTALYWYRQSLGQGPEFLIYFQGTGAADDSGLPNDRFFAVRPEGSVSTLKIQRTERGDSAVYLCASSPTGQGETQYFGPGTRLLVL.

This chain joins TRBV4-2 and TRBJ1-2; TRBD1 matches 9 bases. J lost 7 bases, V lost 2 bases, and 14 bases had no gene match. The CDR3 runs 17 residues. Germline V gives CDR1 LGHNA, CDR2 YNFKEQ. The CDR3 nucleotides are TGTGCCAGCAGCCAAAAGGGGACAGGGCCCCCCGTGGGTGGCTACACCTTC. Its protein product is CASSQKGTGPPVGGYTF.

This clonotype occurred many times. The genes are TRBV12-3 or TRBV12-4 and TRBJ1-5; 7 bases fit TRBD1. The CDR3 contains 16 residues. J was trimmed by 7 bases and V by 5 bases; bases with no gene match: 14. CDR3 coding DNA: TGTGCCAGCAGTACCCGGGACAGCTTCCCCGGGCAGCCCCAGCATTTT. It encodes CASSTRDSFPGQPQHF.

To note about this clonotype: This clone may be a read error of a much larger clone one base away. The chain uses TRBV5-6 and TRBJ1-5; possibly TRBD1 for D (6 bases). The CDR3 extends over 14 amino acids. Germline V gene sequence: CDR1 SGHDT, CDR2 YYEEEE. The CDR3 nucleotides are TGTACCAGCAGCTTCGGACAGATCAATCAGCCCCAGCATTTT. This translates into CTSSFGQINQPQHF. The full variable domain, with the rest looked up from reference TRBV5-6 and TRBJ1-5, is DAGVTQSPTHLIKTRGQQVTLRCSPKSGHDTVSWYQQALGQGPQFIFQYYEEEERQRGNFPDRFSGHQFPNYSSELNVNALLLGDSALYLCTSSFGQINQPQHFGDGTRLSIL.

V and J are TRBV9 and TRBJ2-1; 11 bases match TRBD2. The CDR3 runs 16 residues. J gave up 2 bases and V 3 bases, and 4 bases lay outside the gene matches. From germline, CDR1 is SGDLS and CDR2 YYNGEE. The CDR3 sequence is CASSGFSGGAYNEQFF. The DNA of the CDR3 is TGTGCCAGCAGCGGATTTAGCGGGGGGGCCTACAATGAGCAGTTCTTC.

This clonotype was seen many times. The gene calls are TRBV7-3 and TRBJ2-1; 9 bases align to TRBD2. V was clipped by 4 bases and J by 12 bases; unmatched bases: 16. Germline assignment: CDR1 SGHTA and CDR2 FQGTGA. The CDR3 sequence is 16 residues long. This CDR3 is CASSSTAGGTFGMQFF. The CDR3 DNA reads TGTGCCAGCAGCTCCACAGCGGGGGGTACGTTCGGTATGCAGTTCTTC.

V usage is TRBV5-1 and J usage is TRBJ2-7; 7 nucleotides match TRBD2. Trimming cost V 4 bases and J 0 bases; bases outside gene matches: 4. The CDR3 is 14 amino acids. Germline-derived CDR1 and CDR2 are SGHRS and YFSETQ. CDR3 in amino acids: CASSQGLRSYEQYF. CDR3 DNA sequence: TGCGCCAGCAGCCAGGGACTACGCTCCTACGAGCAGTACTTC.

The chain carries TRBV6-1 and TRBJ1-5, with D perhaps TRBD1 (6 bases). Germline lookup yields CDR1 MNHNS and CDR2 SASEGT. CDR3 size: 13 residues. V was shortened by 6 bases and J by 0 bases, with 6 bases between the two germline ends. DNA of the CDR3: TGTGCCAGCAGACAGGGTAGCAATCAGCCCCAGCATTTT. Translated, it gives CASRQGSNQPQHF.